The 20 T cell receptor beta chains below were found in one sample sequenced in a study of cytomegalovirus exposure and HLA in healthy donors. Assay: immunoSEQ multiplex PCR; the TCRdb copy retains only in-frame clones and omits some. This sample has about 190,000 clones, with roughly 80% found just once. The source material was PBMCs. These receptors were collected from a man in his late teens or twenties in good health and CMV-seropositive.

V gene TRBV13 combines with J gene TRBJ2-5, with D uncertain. This CDR3 contains 14 residues. Germline V gives CDR1 PRHDT, CDR2 FYEKMQ (reference sequence). Trimming stripped 6 bases from V and 3 bases from J, with 14 bases between. In DNA form, the CDR3 reads TGTGCCAGCAGAAGAAGTTTTACTAAAGAGACCCAGTACTTC. Protein: CASRRSFTKETQYF.

The chain couples TRBV5-4 to TRBJ2-2; 12 bases line up with TRBD2. This CDR3 contains 18 residues. The germline gives CDR1 SGHNT, CDR2 YYREEE (reference sequence). The J segment lost 5 bases and the V segment lost 0 bases, leaving 8 bases of the junction unmatched. CDR3 nucleotide sequence: TGTGCCAGCAGCTTGGCCGCACTAGCGGGAGGTGGGACCGGGGAGCTGTTTTTT. The encoded protein is CASSLAALAGGGTGELFF.

The CDR3 spells CASSLGRNYEQYF. The CDR3 DNA follows: TGTGCCAGCAGTTTAGGGAGAAATTACGAGCAGTACTTC. This chain connects TRBV27 to TRBJ2-7, with D perhaps TRBD2 (5 bases). The germline V gene has CDR1 MNHEY and CDR2 SMNVEV (reference sequence). The germline V and J ends were trimmed by 2 bases and 4 bases, with 9 bases remaining between them. CDR3 length: 13 residues.

The chain has TRBV6-4 and TRBJ2-2, with 12 bases fitting TRBD2. Germline V gene lookup returns CDR1 MRHNA and CDR2 SNTAGT. J gave up 7 bases and V 7 bases, and 10 bases lay outside the gene matches. The CDR3 spans 16 residues. DNA for the CDR3: TGTGCCAGCAAACCCCTAGCGGGAGGGCCCGGCGGGGAGCTGTTTTTT. Protein: CASKPLAGGPGGELFF.

The chain carries TRBV29-1 and TRBJ1-5; 7 nucleotides match TRBD1. Germline values: CDR1 SQVTM, CDR2 ANQGSEA. The V gene end was trimmed by 5 bases and the J gene end by 0 bases; junction bases not matched to a gene: 7. This CDR3 has 15 residues. CDR3 sequence reads: CSVTGDSGSNQPQHF. CDR3 bases: TGCAGCGTTACCGGGGACAGCGGTAGCAATCAGCCCCAGCATTTT. The variable domain in full, with the rest retrieved from reference TRBV29-1 and TRBJ1-5, is SAVISQKPSRDICQRGTSLTIQCQVDSQVTMMFWYRQQPGQSLTLIATANQGSEATYESGFVIDKFPISRPNLTFSTLTVSNMSPEDSSIYLCSVTGDSGSNQPQHFGDGTRLSIL.

The chain is built from TRBV5-1 and TRBJ1-2, with 8 bases identical to TRBD1. Germline CDR1 is SGHRS and CDR2 is YFSETQ. The CDR3 has 15 amino acids. J gave up 6 bases and V 3 bases, and 10 bases lay outside the gene matches. The CDR3 nucleotides are TGCGCCAGCAGCTGGAGGACAGGGCCGGTCGATGGCTACACCTTC. Its translation: CASSWRTGPVDGYTF.

This clone was picked up a small number of times. This sequence joins TRBV15 and TRBJ2-5, with a weak D call TRBD2 (6 bases). V lost 1 base to trimming and J lost 0 bases, with 12 bases between them. CDR1 is LNHNV, CDR2 YYDKDF, per germline (reference sequence). CDR3 length equals 16 residues. The CDR3 DNA follows: TGTGCCACCAGCAGAGCGGGCGGGGAGGACCAAGAGACCCAGTACTTC. Translated, it gives CATSRAGGEDQETQYF.

The gene calls are TRBV6-1 and TRBJ2-7; TRBD2 aligns across 8 bases. The CDR3 spans 15 residues. Germline V gives CDR1 MNHNS, CDR2 SASEGT. Germline trimming cut 3 bases from V and 4 bases from J; bases unmatched to any gene: 8. The DNA for the CDR3 is TGTGCCAGCAGTGAGGAGGCTAGCGGGCTTTACGAGCAGTACTTC. It specifies CASSEEASGLYEQYF.

The CDR3 DNA sequence: TGCGCCAGCAGCTGGAAGGCCCAGGGTACAGAGACCCAGTACTTC. Translation: CASSWKAQGTETQYF. The chain links TRBV5-1 to TRBJ2-5, with D perhaps TRBD1 (5 bases). Trimming stripped 3 bases from V and 4 bases from J, with 16 bases between. Germline CDR1 reads SGHRS; CDR2 reads YFSETQ. The CDR3 length is 15 residues.

The chain joins TRBV7-9 to TRBJ2-7; D unclear. The V end was cut by 1 base, the J end by 0 bases, with 7 bases between. The CDR3 contains 14 residues. Germline values: CDR1 SEHNR, CDR2 FQNEAQ (reference sequence). CDR3 sequence (DNA): TGTGCCAGCAGCTTAGGGAGCGACTCCTACGAGCAGTACTTC. Its translation: CASSLGSDSYEQYF.

This sequence joins TRBV28 and TRBJ2-7, with TRBD2 identical over 8 bases. CDR1 and CDR2 (germline): MDHEN, SYDVKM. Trimming at V came to 6 bases and at J to 1 base, leaving 8 bases not matched to a gene. The CDR3 is 15 amino acids. The CDR3 loop reads CASSPGLGPSYEQYF. As DNA, the CDR3 is TGTGCCAGCAGCCCGGGACTAGGGCCTTCCTACGAGCAGTACTTC.

This sequence joins TRBV30 and TRBJ1-1, with a tentative D call TRBD1 (5 bases). Looked up from germline, CDR1 is GTSNPN and CDR2 is SVGIG (reference sequence). This CDR3 contains 13 residues. Trimming took off 2 bases at V and 5 bases at J, with 12 bases between the two ends. CDR3 sequence reads: CAWSLGTGTEAFF. The CDR3, as DNA: TGTGCCTGGAGTTTAGGGACTGGGACTGAAGCTTTCTTT.

This clone has only a few counts. The rearrangement links TRBV6-4 to TRBJ2-3; D remains ambiguous. Germline CDR1 is MRHNA and CDR2 is SNTAGT. The length of the CDR3 is 14 residues. The ends were cut back, 5 bases at V and 0 bases at J, with 9 bases in the middle. CDR3 residues: CASSRAPSTDTQYF. The CDR3 nucleotides read TGTGCCAGCAGTCGAGCGCCCAGCACAGATACGCAGTATTTT.

This clone showed up just once. The rearrangement joins TRBV9 to TRBJ2-7, with D maybe TRBD1 (5 bases). V was trimmed by 3 bases and J by 4 bases, leaving 20 bases between them. CDR1 is SGDLS and CDR2 is YYNGEE in the germline V gene. The CDR3 consists of 16 residues. The CDR3 coding sequence is TGTGCCAGCAGCGACGACCCTGGCAGGGCTCGATACGAGCAGTACTTC. Amino acid sequence: CASSDDPGRARYEQYF.

The rearrangement links TRBV28 to TRBJ2-2; possible D gene TRBD2, 7 bases. Germline V gene lookup returns CDR1 MDHEN and CDR2 SYDVKM. The CDR3 is made up of 14 amino acids. V lost 10 bases and J lost 5, with 17 bases in between. The CDR3 is CATKGEGETGELFF. DNA of the CDR3: TGTGCCACCAAGGGGGAGGGGGAAACCGGGGAGCTGTTTTTT.

The gene calls are TRBV4-3 and TRBJ2-2; possible D gene TRBD1, 5 bases. V lost 0 bases, J lost 2 bases, and 10 bases lay in between. Germline V gene data show CDR1 as LGHNA and CDR2 as YSLEER. CDR3 length equals 16 residues. The CDR3 spells CASSQDPTGNTGELFF. CDR3 sequence (DNA): TGCGCCAGCAGCCAAGATCCTACAGGAAACACCGGGGAGCTGTTTTTT.

This chain links TRBV18 with TRBJ2-7, with TRBD1 matching 10 bases. The CDR3 runs to 15 residues. The junction had 3 bases not matched to a gene; V was cut back by 2 bases and J by 2 bases. Germline values: CDR1 KGHSH, CDR2 LQKENI. CDR3 in DNA: TGTGCCAGCTCACCAGTCGGACAGGGGGCCTACGAGCAGTACTTC. Translating gives CASSPVGQGAYEQYF.

This clone was detected only once. The chain links TRBV28 to TRBJ2-3; TRBD2 might be the D (6 bases). The germline V and J ends were trimmed by 5 bases and 3 bases, with 15 bases remaining between them. The CDR3 consists of 15 residues. CDR1 is MDHEN and CDR2 is SYDVKM in the germline V gene. CDR3: CASSIPSRGTDTQYF. DNA for the CDR3: TGTGCCAGCAGTATCCCCTCCCGGGGGACAGATACGCAGTATTTT.

The CDR3 DNA sequence: TGTGCCACCAGCACGGGACAGCCGAACTATGGCTACACCTTC. It yields the protein CATSTGQPNYGYTF. This chain connects TRBV15 to TRBJ1-2, with 7 bases identical to TRBD1. This CDR3 has 14 residues. V lost 4 bases, J lost 2 bases, and 4 bases stayed unmatched. Germline-derived CDR1 and CDR2 are LNHNV and YYDKDF (reference sequence). Variable domain in full (rest from reference TRBV15 and TRBJ1-2): DAMVIQNPRYQVTQFGKPVTLSCSQTLNHNVMYWYQQKSSQAPKLLFHYYDKDFNNEADTPDNFQSRRPNTSFCFLDIRSPGLGDTAMYLCATSTGQPNYGYTFGSGTRLTVV.

The chain joins TRBV4-3 to TRBJ2-3, with TRBD2 matching over 8 bases. Germline V lookup: CDR1 LGHNA, CDR2 YSLEER. Losses at the gene ends were 4 bases for V and 3 bases for J; bases not matched to a gene: 3. This CDR3 is 14 amino acids long. In nucleotides, the CDR3 is TGCGCCAGCAGCCCCGGACTAGCAACAGATACGCAGTATTTT. It specifies CASSPGLATDTQYF.